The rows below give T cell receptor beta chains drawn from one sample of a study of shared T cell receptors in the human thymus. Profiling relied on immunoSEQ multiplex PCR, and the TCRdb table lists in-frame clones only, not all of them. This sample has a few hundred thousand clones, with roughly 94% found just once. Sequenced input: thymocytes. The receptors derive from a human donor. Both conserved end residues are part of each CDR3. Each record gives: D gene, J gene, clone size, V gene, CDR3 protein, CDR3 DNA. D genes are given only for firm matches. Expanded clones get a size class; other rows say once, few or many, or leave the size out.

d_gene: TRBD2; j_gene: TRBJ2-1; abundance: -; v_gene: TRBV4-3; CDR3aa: CASSPEASGRYNEQFF; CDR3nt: TGCGCCAGCAGCCCGGAGGCTAGCGGAAGATACAATGAGCAGTTCTTC
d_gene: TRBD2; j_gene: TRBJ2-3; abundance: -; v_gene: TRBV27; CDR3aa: CASSFGTSGRTDTQYF; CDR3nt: TGTGCCAGCAGTTTCGGGACTAGCGGGAGGACAGATACGCAGTATTTT
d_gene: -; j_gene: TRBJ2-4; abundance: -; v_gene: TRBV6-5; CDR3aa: CASSARTFRGNIQYF; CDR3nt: TGTGCCAGCAGTGCTCGGACATTTCGCGGAAACATTCAGTACTTC
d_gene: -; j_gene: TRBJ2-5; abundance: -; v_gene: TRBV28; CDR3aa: CASSFPPSLVETQYF; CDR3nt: TGTGCCAGCAGTTTCCCGCCGAGCTTGGTGGAGACCCAGTACTTC
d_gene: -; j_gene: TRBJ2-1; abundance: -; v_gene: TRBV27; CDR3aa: CASSFLGPRGRTYNEQFF; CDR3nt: TGTGCCAGCAGTTTTTTGGGACCCAGGGGTCGCACCTACAATGAGCAGTTCTTC
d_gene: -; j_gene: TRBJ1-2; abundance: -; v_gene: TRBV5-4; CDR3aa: CASSPPPHRQGAVHGYTF; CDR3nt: TGTGCCAGCAGCCCACCCCCTCACAGGCAAGGGGCGGTTCATGGCTACACCTTC
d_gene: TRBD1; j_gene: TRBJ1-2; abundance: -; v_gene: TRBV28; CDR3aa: CASSPELGQVLGYTF; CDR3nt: TGTGCCAGCAGCCCGGAGTTGGGACAGGTCTTGGGCTACACCTTC
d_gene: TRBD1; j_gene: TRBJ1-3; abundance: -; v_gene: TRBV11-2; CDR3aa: CASGGDRALGNTIYF; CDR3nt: TGTGCCAGCGGAGGGGACAGGGCCCTCGGAAACACCATATATTTT
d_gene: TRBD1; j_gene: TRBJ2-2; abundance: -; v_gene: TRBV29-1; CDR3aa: CSVEEGTGSTGELFF; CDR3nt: TGCAGCGTTGAAGAGGGGACAGGGAGCACCGGGGAGCTGTTTTTT
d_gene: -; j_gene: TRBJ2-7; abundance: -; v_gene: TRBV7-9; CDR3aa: CASSSRFERYEQYF; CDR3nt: TGTGCCAGCAGCTCCCGGTTTGAGCGTTACGAGCAGTACTTC
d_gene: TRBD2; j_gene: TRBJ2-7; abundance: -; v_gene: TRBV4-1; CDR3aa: CASSQGPGTSGRYEQYF; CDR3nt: TGCGCCAGCAGCCAAGGCCCTGGGACTAGCGGGAGGTACGAGCAGTACTTC
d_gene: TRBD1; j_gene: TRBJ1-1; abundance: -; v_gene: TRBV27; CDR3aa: CASSATGVNTEAFF; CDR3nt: TGTGCCAGCAGTGCGACAGGGGTGAACACTGAAGCTTTCTTT
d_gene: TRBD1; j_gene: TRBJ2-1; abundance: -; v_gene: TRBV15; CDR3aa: CATSARQGGLPHEQFF; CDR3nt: TGTGCCACCAGCGCACGACAGGGGGGCTTACCCCATGAGCAGTTCTTC
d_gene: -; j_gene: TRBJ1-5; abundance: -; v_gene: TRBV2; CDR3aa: CASSSRGSNQPQHF; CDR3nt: TGTGCCAGCAGCTCACGGGGTAGCAATCAGCCCCAGCATTTT
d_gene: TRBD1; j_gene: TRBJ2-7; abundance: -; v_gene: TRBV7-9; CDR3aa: CASIGQAPSLYEQYF; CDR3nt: TGTGCCAGCATCGGACAGGCCCCAAGTCTCTACGAGCAGTACTTC
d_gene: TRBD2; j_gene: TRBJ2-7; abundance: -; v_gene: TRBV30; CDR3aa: CAWSVGRLAGVYEQYF; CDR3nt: TGTGCCTGGAGTGTTGGGCGACTAGCGGGAGTCTACGAGCAGTACTTC
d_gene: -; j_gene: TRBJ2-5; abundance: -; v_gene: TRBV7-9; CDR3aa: CASSLRALRIGGETQYF; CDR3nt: TGTGCCAGCAGCTTGAGGGCCCTCCGGATTGGGGGGGAGACCCAGTACTTC
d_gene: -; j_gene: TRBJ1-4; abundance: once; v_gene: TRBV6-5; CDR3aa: CASSYAYGGKREKLFF; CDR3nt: TGTGCCAGCAGTTACGCATATGGGGGAAAGCGTGAAAAACTGTTTTTT
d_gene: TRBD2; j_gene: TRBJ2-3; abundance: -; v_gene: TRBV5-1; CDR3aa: CASSSVLAGVGDTQYF; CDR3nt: TGCGCCAGCAGCTCAGTTCTAGCGGGAGTGGGAGATACGCAGTATTTT
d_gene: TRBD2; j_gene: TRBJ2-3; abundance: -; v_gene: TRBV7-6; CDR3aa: CASSPRLAGDRTDTQYF; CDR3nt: TGTGCCAGCAGCCCCCGGTTGGCGGGAGATCGCACAGATACGCAGTATTTT
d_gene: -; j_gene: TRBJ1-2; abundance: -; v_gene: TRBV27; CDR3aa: CASSLSGASNYGYTF; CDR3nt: TGTGCCAGCAGTTTGTCTGGCGCCTCTAACTATGGCTACACCTTC
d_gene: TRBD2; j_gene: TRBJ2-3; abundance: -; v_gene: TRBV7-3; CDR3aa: CASSRLAGGSGDTQYF; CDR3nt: TGTGCCAGCAGCCGACTAGCGGGAGGTTCAGGAGATACGCAGTATTTT
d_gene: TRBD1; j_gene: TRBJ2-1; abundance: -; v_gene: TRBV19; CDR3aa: CATSLQGANEQFF; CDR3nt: TGTGCCACCTCCTTGCAGGGGGCGAATGAGCAGTTCTTC
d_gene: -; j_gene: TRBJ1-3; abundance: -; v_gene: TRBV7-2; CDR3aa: CASSPHRARKVPIYF; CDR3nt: TGTGCCAGCAGCCCCCACAGGGCCCGGAAAGTACCCATATATTTT
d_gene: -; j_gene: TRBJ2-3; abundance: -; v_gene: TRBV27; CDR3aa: CASSPQLAYDTQYF; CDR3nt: TGTGCCAGCAGCCCCCAACTAGCATATGATACGCAGTATTTT
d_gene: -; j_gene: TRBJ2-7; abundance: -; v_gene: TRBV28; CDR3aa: CASSFWRDLSYEQYF; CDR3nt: TGTGCCAGCAGTTTTTGGCGGGATCTCTCCTACGAGCAGTACTTC
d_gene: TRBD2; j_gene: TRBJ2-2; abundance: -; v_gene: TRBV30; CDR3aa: CAWSIAGEPLGWELFF; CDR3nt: TGTGCCTGGAGTATCGCGGGAGAGCCCTTAGGCTGGGAGCTGTTTTTT
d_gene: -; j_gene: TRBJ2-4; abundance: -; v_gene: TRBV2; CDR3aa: CASSAGRAKNIQYF; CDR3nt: TGTGCCAGCAGTGCAGGTCGGGCCAAAAACATTCAGTACTTC
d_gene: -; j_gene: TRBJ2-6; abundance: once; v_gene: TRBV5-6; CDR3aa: CASSLGSGASGANVLTF; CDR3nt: TGTGCCAGCAGCTTGGGTTCGGGGGCCTCTGGGGCCAACGTCCTGACTTTC
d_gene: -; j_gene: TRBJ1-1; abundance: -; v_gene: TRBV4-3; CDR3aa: CASSQAGTRMNTEAFF; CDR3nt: TGCGCCAGCAGCCAAGCCGGGACACGCATGAACACTGAAGCTTTCTTT
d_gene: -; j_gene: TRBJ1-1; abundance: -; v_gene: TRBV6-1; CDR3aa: CASTERMNTEAFF; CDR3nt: TGTGCCAGCACTGAGCGAATGAACACTGAAGCTTTCTTT
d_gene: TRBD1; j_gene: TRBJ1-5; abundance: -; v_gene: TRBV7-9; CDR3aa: CASSFRDRGNQPQHF; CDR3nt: TGTGCCAGCAGCTTCCGAGACAGGGGGAATCAGCCCCAGCATTTT
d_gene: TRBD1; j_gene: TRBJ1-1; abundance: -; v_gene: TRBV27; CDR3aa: CASSLLGTEDTEAFF; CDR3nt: TGTGCCAGCAGTTTACTCGGGACAGAAGACACTGAAGCTTTCTTT
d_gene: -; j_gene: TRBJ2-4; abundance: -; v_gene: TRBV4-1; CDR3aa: CASSQDRGDGKNIQYF; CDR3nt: TGCGCCAGCAGCCAAGATCGGGGAGACGGCAAAAACATTCAGTACTTC
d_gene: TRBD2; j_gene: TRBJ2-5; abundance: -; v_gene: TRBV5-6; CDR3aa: CASSLAGTSGGRTQYF; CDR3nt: TGTGCCAGCAGCTTAGCCGGGACTAGCGGTGGTAGGACCCAGTACTTC
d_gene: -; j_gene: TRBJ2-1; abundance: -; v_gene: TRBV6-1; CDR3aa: CASRLGEGEQFF; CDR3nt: TGTGCCAGCAGACTAGGAGAGGGTGAGCAGTTCTTC
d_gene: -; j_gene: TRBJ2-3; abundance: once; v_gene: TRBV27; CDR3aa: CASSPPTDTQYF; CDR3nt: TGTGCCAGCAGTCCACCCACAGATACGCAGTATTTT
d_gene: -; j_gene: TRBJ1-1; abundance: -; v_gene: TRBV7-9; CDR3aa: CASSLFRDGMNTEAFF; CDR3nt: TGTGCCAGCAGCTTATTCCGGGACGGCATGAACACTGAAGCTTTCTTT
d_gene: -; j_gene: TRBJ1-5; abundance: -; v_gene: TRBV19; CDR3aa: CASSSPLGGAGQPQHF; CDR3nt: TGTGCCAGTAGTAGCCCCCTCGGGGGCGCTGGGCAGCCCCAGCATTTT
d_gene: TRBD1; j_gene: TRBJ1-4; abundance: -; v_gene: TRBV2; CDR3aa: CASQRQGVNEKLFF; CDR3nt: TGTGCCAGCCAAAGACAGGGGGTTAATGAAAAACTGTTTTTT
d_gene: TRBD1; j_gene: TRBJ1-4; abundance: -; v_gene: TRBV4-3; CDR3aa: CASSQDHRQGSQKLFF; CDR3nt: TGCGCCAGCAGCCAAGATCATAGACAGGGAAGTCAAAAACTGTTTTTT
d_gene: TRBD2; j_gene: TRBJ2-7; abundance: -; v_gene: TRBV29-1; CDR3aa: CSVATTSGAYEQYF; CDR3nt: TGCAGCGTCGCTACGACTAGCGGAGCCTACGAGCAGTACTTC
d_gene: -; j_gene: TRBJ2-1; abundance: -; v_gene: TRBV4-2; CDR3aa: CASSQGPPEQFF; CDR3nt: TGTGCCAGCAGCCAAGGTCCCCCCGAGCAGTTCTTC
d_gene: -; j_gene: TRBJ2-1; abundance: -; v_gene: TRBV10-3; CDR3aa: CAISEREKGNEQFF; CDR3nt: TGTGCCATCAGTGAGCGGGAGAAGGGAAATGAGCAGTTCTTC
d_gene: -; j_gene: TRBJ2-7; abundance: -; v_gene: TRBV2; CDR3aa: CANRPGSYEQYF; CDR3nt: TGTGCCAACCGCCCCGGGAGCTACGAGCAGTACTTC
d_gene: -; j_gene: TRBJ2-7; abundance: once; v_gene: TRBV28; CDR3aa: CASSLFPGGLIYEQYF; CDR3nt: TGTGCCAGCAGTTTGTTCCCCGGGGGCCTGATCTACGAGCAGTACTTC
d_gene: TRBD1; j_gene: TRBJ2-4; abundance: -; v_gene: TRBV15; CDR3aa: CATSSTTGSKNIQYF; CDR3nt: TGTGCCACCAGCAGCACGACAGGGAGCAAAAACATTCAGTACTTC
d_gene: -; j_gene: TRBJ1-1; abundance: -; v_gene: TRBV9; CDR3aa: CASSVGPDLNTEAFF; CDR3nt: TGTGCCAGCAGCGTAGGGCCAGACCTGAACACTGAAGCTTTCTTT
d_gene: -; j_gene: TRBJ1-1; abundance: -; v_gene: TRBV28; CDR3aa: CASSLWGIRSERNTEAFF; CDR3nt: TGTGCCAGCAGTTTATGGGGCATAAGAAGTGAAAGAAACACTGAAGCTTTCTTT
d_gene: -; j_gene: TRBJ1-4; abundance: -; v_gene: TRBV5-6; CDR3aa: CASSSTLGEKLFF; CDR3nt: TGTGCCAGCAGCTCTACATTAGGAGAAAAACTGTTTTTT
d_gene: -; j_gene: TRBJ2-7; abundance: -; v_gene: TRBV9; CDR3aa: CASSVARPYEQYF; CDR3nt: TGTGCCAGCAGCGTAGCGAGACCCTACGAGCAGTACTTC
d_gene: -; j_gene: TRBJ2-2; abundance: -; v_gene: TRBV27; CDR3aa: CASSLQGRLTGELFF; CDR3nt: TGTGCCAGCAGTTTACAGGGGAGGCTAACCGGGGAGCTGTTTTTT
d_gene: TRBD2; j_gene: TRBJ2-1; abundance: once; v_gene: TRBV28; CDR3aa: CASSSGTSGTPPCNEQFF; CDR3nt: TGTGCCAGCAGTTCCGGGACTAGCGGGACCCCACCCTGCAATGAGCAGTTCTTC
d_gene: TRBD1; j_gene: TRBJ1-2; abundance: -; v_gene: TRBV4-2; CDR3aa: CASSLGDSGYGYTF; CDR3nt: TGTGCCAGCAGCTTAGGGGACAGCGGCTATGGCTACACCTTC
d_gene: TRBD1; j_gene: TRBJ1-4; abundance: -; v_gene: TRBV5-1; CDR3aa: CASSLGQGPTNEKLFF; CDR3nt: TGCGCCAGCAGCTTGGGACAGGGACCAACTAATGAAAAACTGTTTTTT
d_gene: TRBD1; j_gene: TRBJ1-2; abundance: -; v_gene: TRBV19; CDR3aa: CASLETGGYGYTF; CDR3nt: TGTGCCAGTCTTGAGACAGGGGGCTATGGCTACACCTTC
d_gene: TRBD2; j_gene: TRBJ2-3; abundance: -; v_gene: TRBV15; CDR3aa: CATKKREGYTDTQYF; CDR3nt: TGTGCCACCAAGAAGCGGGAGGGTTACACAGATACGCAGTATTTT
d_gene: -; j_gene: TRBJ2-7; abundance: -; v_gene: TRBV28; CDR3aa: CASSLQSDCYEQYF; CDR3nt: TGTGCCAGCAGTTTGCAGTCCGACTGCTACGAGCAGTACTTC